The clone carrying this T cell receptor (beta chain) showed up just once. Trimming shortened V by 3 bases and J by 5 bases, and 13 bases separated the two germline ends. The germline CDR1 and CDR2 sequences are SEHNR and FQNEAQ (reference sequence). The CDR3 sequence is 14 residues long. Method: immunoSEQ multiplex PCR; TCRdb's copy keeps in-frame clones and lacks some. Of almost 55,000 clones listed, about 92% are singletons. This specimen belongs to a study of T cell changes during pregnancy in multiple sclerosis. The origin of this receptor is a female donor with multiple sclerosis, enrolled in a pregnancy study. The J gene is TRBJ1-1, the V gene TRBV7-9; D is unclear. The specimen was CD8+ T cells from peripheral blood mononuclear cells, collected before pregnancy. CDR3 coding DNA: TGTGCCAGCAGCTTCGAAAGATCTCGGACTGAAGCTTTCTTT. As protein: CASSFERSRTEAFF.